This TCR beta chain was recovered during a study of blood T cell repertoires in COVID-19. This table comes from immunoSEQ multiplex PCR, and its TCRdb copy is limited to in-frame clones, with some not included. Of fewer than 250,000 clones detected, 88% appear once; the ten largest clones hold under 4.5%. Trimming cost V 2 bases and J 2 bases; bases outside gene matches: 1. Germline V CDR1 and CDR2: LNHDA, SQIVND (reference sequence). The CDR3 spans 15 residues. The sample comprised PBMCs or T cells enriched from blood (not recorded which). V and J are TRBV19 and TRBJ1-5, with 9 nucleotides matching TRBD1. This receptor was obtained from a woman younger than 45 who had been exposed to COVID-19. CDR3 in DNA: TGTGCCAGTAGTATAAGACAGGGGGGCAATCAGCCCCAGCATTTT. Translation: CASSIRQGGNQPQHF.